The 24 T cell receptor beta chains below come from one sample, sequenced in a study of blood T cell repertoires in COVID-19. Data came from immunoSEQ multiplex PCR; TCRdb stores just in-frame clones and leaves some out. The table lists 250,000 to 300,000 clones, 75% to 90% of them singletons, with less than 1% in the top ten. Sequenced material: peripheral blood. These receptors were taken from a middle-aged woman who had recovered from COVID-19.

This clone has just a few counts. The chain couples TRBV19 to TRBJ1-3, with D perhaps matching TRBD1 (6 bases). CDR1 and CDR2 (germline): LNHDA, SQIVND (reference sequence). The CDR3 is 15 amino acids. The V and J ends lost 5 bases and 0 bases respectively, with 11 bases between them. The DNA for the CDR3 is TGTGCCAGTAGTTGGACAGTGCGCTCTGGAAACACCATATATTTT. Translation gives CASSWTVRSGNTIYF. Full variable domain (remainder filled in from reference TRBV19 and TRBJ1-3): DGGITQSPKYLFRKEGQNVTLSCEQNLNHDAMYWYRQDPGQGLRLIYYSQIVNDFQKGDIAEGYSVSREKKESFPLTVTSAQKNPTAFYLCASSWTVRSGNTIYFGEGSWLTVV.

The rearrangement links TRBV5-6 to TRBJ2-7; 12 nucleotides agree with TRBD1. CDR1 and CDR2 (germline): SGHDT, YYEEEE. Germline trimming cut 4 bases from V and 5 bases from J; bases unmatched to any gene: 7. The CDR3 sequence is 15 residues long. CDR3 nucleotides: TGTGCCAGCAGCGTGACCGGGACAGGGGGCAACGAGCAGTACTTC. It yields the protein CASSVTGTGGNEQYF.

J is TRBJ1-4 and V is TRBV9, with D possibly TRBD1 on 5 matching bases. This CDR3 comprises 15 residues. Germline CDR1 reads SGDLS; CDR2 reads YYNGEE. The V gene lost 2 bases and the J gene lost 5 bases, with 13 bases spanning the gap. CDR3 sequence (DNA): TGTGCCAGCAGCGTCACCCAGGGTTACAATGAAAAACTGTTTTTT. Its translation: CASSVTQGYNEKLFF.

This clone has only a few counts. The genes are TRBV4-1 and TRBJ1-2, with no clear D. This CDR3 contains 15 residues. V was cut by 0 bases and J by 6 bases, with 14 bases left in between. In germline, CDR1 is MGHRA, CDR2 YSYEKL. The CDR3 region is CASSQDPDGVDGYTF. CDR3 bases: TGCGCCAGCAGCCAAGATCCCGACGGGGTGGATGGCTACACCTTC.

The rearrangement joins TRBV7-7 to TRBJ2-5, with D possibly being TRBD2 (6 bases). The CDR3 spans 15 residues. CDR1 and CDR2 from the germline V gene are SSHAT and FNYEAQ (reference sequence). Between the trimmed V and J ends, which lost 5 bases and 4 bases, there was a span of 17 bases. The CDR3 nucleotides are TGTGCCAGCAGCCTAGGCGCTAGCGAGGCAGAGACCCAGTACTTC. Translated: CASSLGASEAETQYF.

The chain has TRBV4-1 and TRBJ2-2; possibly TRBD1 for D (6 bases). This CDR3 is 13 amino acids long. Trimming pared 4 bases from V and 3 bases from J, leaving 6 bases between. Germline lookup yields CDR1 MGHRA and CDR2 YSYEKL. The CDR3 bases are TGCGCCAGCAGCCGACAGGACACCGGGGAGCTGTTTTTT. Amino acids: CASSRQDTGELFF.

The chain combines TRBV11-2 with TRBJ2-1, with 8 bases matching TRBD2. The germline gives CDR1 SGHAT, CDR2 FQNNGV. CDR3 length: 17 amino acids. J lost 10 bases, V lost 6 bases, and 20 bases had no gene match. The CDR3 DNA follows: TGTGCCAGCAGTCGAGGTGGGGTCAGCGGGAGTAGGGGGGAGCAGTTCTTC. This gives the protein CASSRGGVSGSRGEQFF.

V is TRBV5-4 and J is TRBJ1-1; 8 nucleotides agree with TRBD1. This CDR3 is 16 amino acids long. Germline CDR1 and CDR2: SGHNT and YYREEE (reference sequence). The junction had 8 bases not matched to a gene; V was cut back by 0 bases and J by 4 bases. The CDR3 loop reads CASSLAAGGFGTEAFF. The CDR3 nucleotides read TGTGCCAGCAGCTTGGCGGCAGGGGGCTTTGGCACTGAAGCTTTCTTT.

The CDR3: CASSGGSYGYTF. In nucleotides, the CDR3 is TGTGCCAGCTCAGGGGGCAGCTATGGCTACACCTTC. The V gene is TRBV2, the J gene TRBJ1-2, with 8 bases fitting TRBD1. The V gene's germline CDR1 is SNHLY and CDR2 FYNNEI. V was clipped by 8 bases and J by 4 bases; unmatched bases: 3. CDR3 length: 12 residues.

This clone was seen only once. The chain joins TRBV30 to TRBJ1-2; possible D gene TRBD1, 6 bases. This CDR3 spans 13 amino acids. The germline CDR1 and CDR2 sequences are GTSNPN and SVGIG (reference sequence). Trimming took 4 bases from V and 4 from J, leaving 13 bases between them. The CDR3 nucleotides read TGTGCCTGGATAACACAGGGTGGCTATGGCTACACCTTC. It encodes CAWITQGGYGYTF.

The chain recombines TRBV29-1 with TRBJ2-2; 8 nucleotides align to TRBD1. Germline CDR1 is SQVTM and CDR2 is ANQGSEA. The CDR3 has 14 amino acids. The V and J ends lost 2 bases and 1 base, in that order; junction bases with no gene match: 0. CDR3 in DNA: TGCAGCGTTGAAACAGGGGGGAACACCGGGGAGCTGTTTTTT. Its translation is CSVETGGNTGELFF.

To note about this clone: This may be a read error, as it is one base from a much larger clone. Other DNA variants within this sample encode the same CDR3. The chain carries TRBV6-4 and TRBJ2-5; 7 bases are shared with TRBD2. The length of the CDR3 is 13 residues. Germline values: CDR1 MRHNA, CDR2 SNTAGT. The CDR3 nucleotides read TGTGCCAGCAGTGCGACTAGCAGGGAGACCCAATACTTC. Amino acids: CASSATSRETQYF.

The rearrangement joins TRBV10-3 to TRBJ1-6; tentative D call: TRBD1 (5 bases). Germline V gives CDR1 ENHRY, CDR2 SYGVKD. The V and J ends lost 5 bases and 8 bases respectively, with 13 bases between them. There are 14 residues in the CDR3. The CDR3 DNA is TGTGCCATCAGTAATCAGGGTGGCGATTCACCCCTCCACTTT. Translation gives CAISNQGGDSPLHF.

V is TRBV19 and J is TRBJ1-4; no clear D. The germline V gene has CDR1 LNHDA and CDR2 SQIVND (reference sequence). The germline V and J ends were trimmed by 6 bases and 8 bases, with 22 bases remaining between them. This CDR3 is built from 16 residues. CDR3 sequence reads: CASRSTMGAQDEKLFF. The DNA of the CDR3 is TGTGCCAGTAGATCCACCATGGGAGCCCAAGACGAAAAACTGTTTTTT.

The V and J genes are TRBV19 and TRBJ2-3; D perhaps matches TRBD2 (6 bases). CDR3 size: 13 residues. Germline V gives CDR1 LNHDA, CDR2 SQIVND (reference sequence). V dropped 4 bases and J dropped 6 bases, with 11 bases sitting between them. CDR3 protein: CASSNGGADTQYF. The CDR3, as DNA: TGTGCCAGTAGTAATGGCGGGGCTGATACGCAGTATTTT.

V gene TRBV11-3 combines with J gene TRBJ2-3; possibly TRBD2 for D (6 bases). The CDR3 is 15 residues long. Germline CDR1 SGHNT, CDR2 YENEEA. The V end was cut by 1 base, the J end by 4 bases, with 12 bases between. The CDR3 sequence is CASSLVTGAADTQYF. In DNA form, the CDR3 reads TGTGCCAGCAGCTTAGTGACGGGAGCGGCAGATACGCAGTATTTT.

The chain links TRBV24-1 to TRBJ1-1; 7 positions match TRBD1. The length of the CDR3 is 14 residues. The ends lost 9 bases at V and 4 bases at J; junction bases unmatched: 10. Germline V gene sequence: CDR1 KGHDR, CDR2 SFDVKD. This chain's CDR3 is CATPRGVRGTEAFF. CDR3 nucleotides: TGTGCCACCCCCAGGGGGGTGAGGGGCACTGAAGCTTTCTTT.

The CDR3 loop is CASSLVEGRNTIYF. In DNA, the CDR3 is TGTGCCAGCAGCTTAGTGGAGGGCAGAAACACCATATATTTT. The V gene is TRBV7-8, the J gene TRBJ1-3; D unresolved. Germline values: CDR1 SGHVS, CDR2 FQNEAQ. The ends were cut back, 1 base at V and 5 bases at J, with 9 bases in the middle. The CDR3 contains 14 residues.

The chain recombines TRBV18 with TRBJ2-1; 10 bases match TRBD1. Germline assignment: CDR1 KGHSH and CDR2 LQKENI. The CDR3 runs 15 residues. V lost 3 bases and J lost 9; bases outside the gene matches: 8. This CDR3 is CASSPRQGAVGEQFF. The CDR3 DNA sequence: TGTGCCAGCTCACCGAGACAGGGGGCAGTCGGTGAGCAGTTCTTC.

The CDR3 protein is CASSLPREAANYGYTF. CDR3 nucleotides: TGTGCCAGCAGCTTGCCCAGGGAAGCAGCTAACTATGGCTACACCTTC. This rearrangement joins TRBV5-6 to TRBJ1-2; maybe TRBD1 (5 bases). Germline CDR1 SGHDT, CDR2 YYEEEE. This CDR3 contains 16 residues. Trimming took 1 base from V and 0 from J, leaving 13 bases between them.

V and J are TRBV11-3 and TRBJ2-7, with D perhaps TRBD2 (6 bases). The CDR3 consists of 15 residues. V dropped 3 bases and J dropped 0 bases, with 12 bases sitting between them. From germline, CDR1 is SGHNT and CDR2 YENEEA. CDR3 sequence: CASSLSSESSYEQYF. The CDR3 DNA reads TGTGCCAGCAGCTTGTCTAGCGAGAGCTCCTACGAGCAGTACTTC.

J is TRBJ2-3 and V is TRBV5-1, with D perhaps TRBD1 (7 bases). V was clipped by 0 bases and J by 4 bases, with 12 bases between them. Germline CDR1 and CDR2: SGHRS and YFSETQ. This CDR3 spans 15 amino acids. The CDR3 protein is CASSLVQGGPDTQYF. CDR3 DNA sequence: TGCGCCAGCAGCTTGGTTCAGGGGGGCCCAGATACGCAGTATTTT.

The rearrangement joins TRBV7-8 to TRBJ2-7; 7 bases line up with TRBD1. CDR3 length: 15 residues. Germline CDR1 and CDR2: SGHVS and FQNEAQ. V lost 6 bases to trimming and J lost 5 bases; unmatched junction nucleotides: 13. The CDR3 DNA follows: TGTGCCAGCAGTCCAACCGGGACAGCTTTCCACGAGCAGTACTTC. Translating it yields CASSPTGTAFHEQYF.

The CDR3 bases are TGCAGTGCTAGTGGCCTAGCGGGCCTCCCCTCCTACGAGCAGTACTTC. This codes for CSASGLAGLPSYEQYF. V usage is TRBV20-1 and J usage is TRBJ2-7; TRBD2 agrees at 8 bases. The CDR3 contains 16 residues. Germline CDR1 is DFQATT and CDR2 is SNEGSKA (reference sequence). Losses at the gene ends were 3 bases for V and 0 bases for J; bases not matched to a gene: 10.